This T cell receptor (beta chain) was sequenced during a study of technical replicates of blood from several donors. The V end was cut by 7 bases, the J end by 7 bases, with 20 bases between. CDR1 is SGHAT and CDR2 is FQDESV in the germline V gene (reference sequence). The CDR3 is 15 amino acids. Produced via immunoSEQ multiplex PCR; TCRdb's table is partial and in-frame only. The sample yields approximately 89,000 clones, 85% to 95% seen once. This clonotype was obtained from a human donor in good health. V usage is TRBV11-1 and J usage is TRBJ2-1; perhaps TRBD2 as D (7 bases). Sequencing input: T cells isolated from PBMCs. CDR3 residues: CASTEGGGSMNEQFF. CDR3 nucleotide sequence: TGTGCCAGCACCGAAGGGGGGGGAAGCATGAATGAGCAGTTCTTC.